The rows below give T cell receptor beta chains drawn from one sample of a study of shared clonotypes between healthy human individuals. Profiled with immunoSEQ multiplex PCR; TCRdb holds only in-frame clones, not every one. The sample contains approximately 500,000 clones, 90% to 97% of which appear only once. The sequencing sample was made of naive CD4+ T cells sorted from blood. These receptors all stem from a woman aged 25 to 39 in good health. The CDR3 runs from the conserved cysteine through the conserved F or W. The order of the fields is clone size, CDR3 length, J gene, V gene, D gene, CDR3 protein. D genes are given only for firm matches. Only some rows state a clone size, as once, few, many or a class for expanded clones.

size: -
length: 14
J: TRBJ1-2
V: TRBV7-9
D: TRBD1
CDR3: CASSWGQDAHGYTF

size: -
length: 14
J: TRBJ2-7
V: TRBV28
D: TRBD2
CDR3: CASSLPGGSYEQYF

size: -
length: 15
J: TRBJ2-7
V: TRBV6-1
D: TRBD2
CDR3: CASSEGLAGNYEQYF

size: -
length: 15
J: TRBJ2-2
V: TRBV7-9
D: TRBD1
CDR3: CASSRTGVNTGELFF

size: -
length: 15
J: TRBJ2-2
V: TRBV6-5
D: TRBD1
CDR3: CASRDWDRGTGELFF

size: -
length: 14
J: TRBJ1-2
V: TRBV4-1
D: TRBD1
CDR3: CASSQPGQGAGYTF

size: -
length: 16
J: TRBJ1-2
V: TRBV4-1
D: -
CDR3: CASRQVVGRENYGYTF

size: -
length: 17
J: TRBJ1-5
V: TRBV28
D: TRBD1
CDR3: CASSSPWTGDSNQPQHF

size: -
length: 16
J: TRBJ2-7
V: TRBV28
D: TRBD2
CDR3: CASRSQMAGAYYEQYF

size: -
length: 17
J: TRBJ1-3
V: TRBV5-8
D: -
CDR3: CASSLAGSRKGGNTIYF

size: -
length: 13
J: TRBJ2-7
V: TRBV30
D: TRBD2
CDR3: CAWRGGSSYEQYF

size: -
length: 17
J: TRBJ1-4
V: TRBV4-2
D: TRBD1
CDR3: CASSPGQGPATNEKLFF

size: -
length: 14
J: TRBJ1-2
V: TRBV6-1
D: TRBD1
CDR3: CASRAGGHVYGYTF

size: -
length: 15
J: TRBJ1-3
V: TRBV18
D: -
CDR3: CASSSRDDSGNTIYF

size: -
length: 15
J: TRBJ2-5
V: TRBV28
D: -
CDR3: CASSLGGLSLETQYF

size: -
length: 16
J: TRBJ1-3
V: TRBV12-5
D: TRBD1
CDR3: CASGLGTGYSGNTIYF

size: -
length: 15
J: TRBJ2-1
V: TRBV4-2
D: TRBD2
CDR3: CASSALAGRLDEQFF

size: -
length: 14
J: TRBJ2-1
V: TRBV19
D: TRBD1
CDR3: CASTGTGSYNEQFF

size: -
length: 15
J: TRBJ2-2
V: TRBV25-1
D: TRBD2
CDR3: CASSPATSGGGELFF

size: -
length: 11
J: TRBJ2-1
V: TRBV20-1
D: -
CDR3: CSVLGSRGQFF

size: -
length: 15
J: TRBJ2-7
V: TRBV28
D: -
CDR3: CASSLPDSLGYEQYF

size: -
length: 16
J: TRBJ2-7
V: TRBV7-9
D: TRBD2
CDR3: CASSLVATSGVYEQYF

size: -
length: 14
J: TRBJ2-2
V: TRBV23-1
D: -
CDR3: CASTRGSGTGELFF

size: -
length: 13
J: TRBJ1-2
V: TRBV15
D: TRBD1
CDR3: CATSRQGAFGYTF

size: -
length: 15
J: TRBJ1-5
V: TRBV5-5
D: -
CDR3: CASSSRGVSNQPQHF

size: -
length: 15
J: TRBJ1-1
V: TRBV28
D: -
CDR3: CASRGGDLWNTEAFF

size: -
length: 15
J: TRBJ2-7
V: TRBV5-5
D: TRBD1
CDR3: CASSFVTGTSYEQYF

size: -
length: 10
J: TRBJ2-7
V: TRBV12-5
D: -
CDR3: CASGLYEQYF

size: -
length: 16
J: TRBJ2-1
V: TRBV28
D: TRBD1
CDR3: CASSHTGTGAYNEQFF

size: -
length: 15
J: TRBJ2-7
V: TRBV4-1
D: -
CDR3: CASSQDAHGYYEQYF

size: once
length: 13
J: TRBJ1-1
V: TRBV6-6
D: -
CDR3: CASTPLNYREAFF

size: once
length: 13
J: TRBJ1-2
V: TRBV2
D: -
CDR3: CASSDHSPYGYTF

size: -
length: 11
J: TRBJ2-2
V: TRBV27
D: -
CDR3: CASRNTGELFF

size: -
length: 17
J: TRBJ2-7
V: TRBV12-2
D: -
CDR3: CASRLAVSLAGLYEQYF

size: -
length: 13
J: TRBJ2-7
V: TRBV28
D: -
CDR3: CASSFSGPSEQYF

size: -
length: 15
J: TRBJ2-5
V: TRBV18
D: -
CDR3: CASSPTGRFQETQYF

size: -
length: 14
J: TRBJ2-7
V: TRBV5-5
D: -
CDR3: CASSTSSRGHEQYF

size: -
length: 15
J: TRBJ1-1
V: TRBV6-5
D: -
CDR3: CASSYSRTMNTEAFF

size: -
length: 13
J: TRBJ1-5
V: TRBV30
D: -
CDR3: CAWSVADNQPQHF

size: once
length: 21
J: TRBJ2-2
V: TRBV4-1
D: TRBD2
CDR3: CASSQNPRGGLAGVGTGELFF

size: -
length: 15
J: TRBJ1-1
V: TRBV28
D: -
CDR3: CASSFSWGANTEAFF

size: -
length: 13
J: TRBJ2-7
V: TRBV10-3
D: TRBD1
CDR3: CAIRGTGLYEQYF

size: -
length: 12
J: TRBJ1-2
V: TRBV6-6
D: -
CDR3: CASSDYSYGYTF

size: -
length: 22
J: TRBJ1-4
V: TRBV28
D: TRBD1
CDR3: CASNSLSGGRGRSEATNEKLFF

size: -
length: 14
J: TRBJ2-2
V: TRBV10-3
D: -
CDR3: CAISAGDGSGELFF

size: -
length: 14
J: TRBJ2-2
V: TRBV18
D: -
CDR3: CASSPLVNTGELFF

size: -
length: 14
J: TRBJ1-5
V: TRBV18
D: -
CDR3: CASSPGLGDQPQHF